This passage covers 27 T cell receptor beta chains from one sample sequenced in a study of shared clonotypes between healthy human individuals. Using immunoSEQ multiplex PCR, the repertoire was profiled, and TCRdb retains in-frame clones only, with some absent. The top ten clones hold about 0.13% of a sample with roughly 2.5 million clones, around nine tenths of them seen once. The sample taken for sequencing was naive CD4+ T cells sorted from blood. Subset noted: CD45RA+ positively selected. These receptors came from a young man in good health.

This rearrangement joins TRBV25-1 to TRBJ2-2; 11 bases match TRBD1. V was pared by 4 bases and J by 4 bases, with 11 bases of the junction left unmatched. This CDR3 contains 18 residues. CDR1 and CDR2 from the germline V gene are MGHDK and SYGVNS. The chain's CDR3 is CASSGRDRGYRGTGELFF. The CDR3 DNA reads as TGTGCCAGCAGTGGCCGGGACAGGGGGTACCGGGGCACCGGGGAGCTGTTTTTT. Together with reference TRBV25-1 and TRBJ2-2, the CDR3 gives the full variable domain: EADIYQTPRYLVIGTGKKITLECSQTMGHDKMYWYQQDPGMELHLIHYSYGVNSTEKGDLSSESTVSRIRTEHFPLTLESARPSHTSQYLCASSGRDRGYRGTGELFFGEGSRLTVL.

This clone is a singleton in its sample. The V call is TRBV29-1, the J call TRBJ2-7, with D hard to call. Germline V gene lookup returns CDR1 SQVTM and CDR2 ANQGSEA. This CDR3 spans 13 amino acids. Between the trimmed V and J ends, which lost 0 bases and 2 bases, there was a span of 8 bases. This CDR3 reads CSVEDSQTYEQYF. The CDR3 region has the DNA TGCAGCGTTGAAGATAGCCAGACCTACGAGCAGTACTTC.

The chain couples TRBV7-9 to TRBJ2-7, with D uncertain. Trimming pared 1 base from V and 0 bases from J, leaving 10 bases between. CDR3 length: 15 amino acids. Germline V gene data show CDR1 as SEHNR and CDR2 as FQNEAQ (reference sequence). In nucleotides, the CDR3 is TGTGCCAGCAGCTTAGGGGCTGCTAGCTCCTACGAGCAGTACTTC. Translated: CASSLGAASSYEQYF. Using reference TRBV7-9 and TRBJ2-7 for the parts outside the CDR3, the full variable domain is DTGVSQNPRHKITKRGQNVTFRCDPISEHNRLYWYRQTLGQGPEFLTYFQNEAQLEKSRLLSDRFSAERPKGSFSTLEIQRTEQGDSAMYLCASSLGAASSYEQYFGPGTRLTVT.

This clone came up once. At one of its ends the junction is not consistent with the germline gene, which may arise from a read error. The J gene is TRBJ2-5, the V gene TRBV7-7; D is perhaps TRBD1 (5 bases). The germline V gene encodes CDR1 SSHAT and CDR2 FNYEAQ (reference sequence). CDR3 length: 14 amino acids. CDR3 sequence (DNA): TGTGCTAGCAGCCCCGACAGTATGACAGAGACCCAGTACTTC. Protein: CASSPDSMTETQYF.

This clone was seen only once. The chain employs TRBV10-3 and TRBJ2-7; 10 bases are a match to TRBD1. V lost 3 bases, J lost 5 bases, and 4 bases stayed unmatched. The CDR3 loop spans 14 amino acids. Looked up from germline, CDR1 is ENHRY and CDR2 is SYGVKD. As DNA, the CDR3 is TGTGCCATCAGTGATAGGACAGGGGGAGACGAGCAGTACTTC. This codes for CAISDRTGGDEQYF.

This clone has a single count. The chain recombines TRBV7-6 with TRBJ1-1; a weak D match, TRBD1 (5 bases). This CDR3 has 16 residues. V lost 2 bases and J lost 5, with 18 bases in between. CDR1 and CDR2 from the germline V gene are SGHVS and FNYEAQ. The CDR3 DNA reads TGTGCCAGCAGCTTAAGTCAGGTGGAGAAGGGGACTGAAGCTTTCTTT. Residues: CASSLSQVEKGTEAFF.

DNA of the CDR3: TGTGCCAGTTCGGGACAGGGAATCTCTGGGGCCAACGTCCTGACTTTC. Residues: CASSGQGISGANVLTF. This chain connects TRBV19 to TRBJ2-6; 9 bases are a match to TRBD1. V dropped 8 bases and J dropped 0; count of bases not matched to a gene: 5. Germline V gene lookup returns CDR1 LNHDA and CDR2 SQIVND (reference sequence). The CDR3 has 16 amino acids.

This clone was observed once. This chain links TRBV19 with TRBJ1-4, with D possibly matching TRBD1 (6 bases). CDR1 and CDR2 from the germline V gene are LNHDA and SQIVND (reference sequence). With 6 bases removed from V and 5 bases from J, the gap between germline ends came to 13 bases. This CDR3 has 14 residues. The CDR3 region is CASSQQGINEKLFF. Written as DNA, the CDR3 is TGTGCCAGTAGCCAGCAGGGGATAAATGAAAAACTGTTTTTT.

This chain links TRBV18 with TRBJ2-7, with 7 bases identical to TRBD1. V shed 1 base, J shed 1 base, and the junction held 4 bases outside the gene matches. CDR3 length: 15 amino acids. Germline loops: CDR1 KGHSH, CDR2 LQKENI. In nucleotides, the CDR3 is TGTGCCAGCTCACCACTTACAGGGGAGTCCTACGAGCAGTACTTC. It specifies CASSPLTGESYEQYF. Full variable domain (missing parts from reference TRBV18 and TRBJ2-7): NAGVMQNPRHLVRRRGQEARLRCSPMKGHSHVYWYRQLPEEGLKFMVYLQKENIIDESGMPKERFSAEFPKEGPSILRIQQVVRGDSAAYFCASSPLTGESYEQYFGPGTRLTVT.

The chain employs TRBV6-5 and TRBJ1-1; no firm D call. The CDR3 contains 15 residues. V lost 6 bases to trimming and J lost 8 bases, with 22 bases between them. The germline V gene encodes CDR1 MNHEY and CDR2 SVGAGI. The CDR3: CASSGEVTTWREAFF. The CDR3 bases are TGTGCCAGCAGCGGGGAGGTTACTACCTGGAGGGAAGCTTTCTTT.

This clone came up once. The chain links TRBV19 to TRBJ2-2; D is perhaps TRBD1 or TRBD2 (5 bases each). Germline lookup yields CDR1 LNHDA and CDR2 SQIVND (reference sequence). CDR3 size: 17 residues. The germline V and J ends were trimmed by 6 bases and 0 bases, with 17 bases remaining between them. The CDR3 DNA sequence: TGTGCCAGTAGCCTAGACCGGGGACCCTCGAACACCGGGGAGCTGTTTTTT. Amino acid sequence: CASSLDRGPSNTGELFF. The full variable domain, rest sourced from reference TRBV19 and TRBJ2-2, is DGGITQSPKYLFRKEGQNVTLSCEQNLNHDAMYWYRQDPGQGLRLIYYSQIVNDFQKGDIAEGYSVSREKKESFPLTVTSAQKNPTAFYLCASSLDRGPSNTGELFFGEGSRLTVL.

CDR3 protein: CASSFSTGRGETQYF. The CDR3 DNA sequence: TGTGCCAGCAGTTTTTCGACCGGGCGGGGGGAGACCCAGTACTTC. The chain combines TRBV28 with TRBJ2-5; 7 positions match TRBD2. With 3 bases clipped from V and 5 bases from J, the junction kept 9 bases outside the gene matches. This CDR3 region has 15 residues. Germline values: CDR1 MDHEN, CDR2 SYDVKM.

The V and J genes are TRBV6-5 and TRBJ2-7; a possible D gene is TRBD2 (6 bases). Germline CDR1 MNHEY, CDR2 SVGAGI. This CDR3 contains 14 residues. V lost 6 bases and J 2 bases, leaving 14 bases between the germline ends. CDR3 residues: CASRSGLSAYEQYF. The CDR3 DNA sequence: TGTGCCAGCAGATCGGGACTCTCTGCCTACGAGCAGTACTTC.

The table lists this clone with a count of one. V is TRBV7-6 and J is TRBJ1-2; 9 nucleotides agree with TRBD1. The CDR3 length is 13 residues. Germline CDR1 reads SGHVS; CDR2 reads FNYEAQ. The ends lost 8 bases at V and 5 bases at J; junction bases unmatched: 6. Here the CDR3 reads CASDDRGRYGYTF. Here the CDR3 DNA reads TGTGCCAGCGATGACAGGGGGAGGTATGGCTACACCTTC.

The gene calls are TRBV18 and TRBJ2-7; TRBD1 aligns across 7 bases. This CDR3 is 18 amino acids long. V dropped 2 bases and J dropped 3; count of bases not matched to a gene: 16. CDR1 is KGHSH, CDR2 LQKENI, per germline. In DNA form, the CDR3 reads TGTGCCAGCTCACCATCATTCCCTTTGGACAGGACTCGCTACGAGCAGTACTTC. Encoded protein: CASSPSFPLDRTRYEQYF.

About this clone itself: Other DNA sequences in the same sample also yield this CDR3. This chain links TRBV11-3 with TRBJ2-5; TRBD1 agrees at 11 bases. CDR1 and CDR2 from the germline V gene are SGHNT and YENEEA. The CDR3 has 15 amino acids. The V segment lost 1 base and the J segment 2 bases; nucleotides outside the gene matches: 0. CDR3 protein: CASSLGDRGQETQYF. The CDR3 DNA follows: TGTGCCAGCAGCTTAGGGGACAGGGGGCAAGAGACCCAGTACTTC. Complete variable domain (other parts from reference TRBV11-3 and TRBJ2-5): EAGVVQSPRYKIIEKKQPVAFWCNPISGHNTLYWYLQNLGQGPELLIRYENEEAVDDSQLPKDRFSAERLKGVDSTLKIQPAELGDSAVYLCASSLGDRGQETQYFGPGTRLLVL.

As to this clone: Other DNA sequences of this sample code for an identical CDR3. The chain recombines TRBV11-2 with TRBJ2-5, with D perhaps TRBD1 (5 bases). The ends were cut back, 5 bases at V and 5 bases at J, with 9 bases in the middle. The CDR3 covers 12 residues. Per the germline V gene, CDR1 is SGHAT and CDR2 is FQNNGV. The CDR3 nucleotides read TGTGCCAGCAGCGCCCAGGGCGAGACCCAGTACTTC. Encoded protein: CASSAQGETQYF. Drawing the rest from reference TRBV11-2 and TRBJ2-5, the complete variable domain is EAGVAQSPRYKIIEKRQSVAFWCNPISGHATLYWYQQILGQGPKLLIQFQNNGVVDDSQLPKDRFSAERLKGVDSTLKIQPAKLEDSAVYLCASSAQGETQYFGPGTRLLVL.

The chain has TRBV5-4 and TRBJ1-5, with D tentatively TRBD1 (5 bases). Germline-derived CDR1 and CDR2 are SGHNT and YYREEE (reference sequence). The CDR3 totals 15 residues. V lost 0 bases and J lost 1, with 8 bases in between. The CDR3 protein is CASSLDWGSNQPQHF. DNA for the CDR3: TGTGCCAGCAGCTTGGATTGGGGGAGCAATCAGCCCCAGCATTTT.

On this clone itself: Other DNA sequences of this sample code for an identical CDR3. The genes are TRBV7-2 and TRBJ1-5, with TRBD1 identical over 7 bases. The V gene's germline CDR1 is SGHTA and CDR2 FQGNSA. This CDR3 spans 13 amino acids. V shed 5 bases and J 4 bases; nucleotides not matched to a gene: 2. DNA for the CDR3: TGTGCCAGCAGCCCGACAGGGAATCAGCCCCAGCATTTT. Translation: CASSPTGNQPQHF. The variable domain in full, completed from reference TRBV7-2 and TRBJ1-5, reads GAGVSQSPSNKVTEKGKDVELRCDPISGHTALYWYRQSLGQGLEFLIYFQGNSAPDKSGLPSDRFSAERTGGSVSTLTIQRTQQEDSAVYLCASSPTGNQPQHFGDGTRLSIL.

The rearrangement joins TRBV19 to TRBJ2-5; D uncertain. V shed 8 bases and J shed 5 bases, with 15 bases lying between them. Germline V gene data show CDR1 as LNHDA and CDR2 as SQIVND (reference sequence). This CDR3 spans 13 amino acids. The CDR3 DNA follows: TGTGCCAGTCGGGCCTCCGGTGTGGAGACCCAGTACTTC. Encoded protein: CASRASGVETQYF.

V and J are TRBV10-3 and TRBJ1-2; D not certain. Germline V lookup: CDR1 ENHRY, CDR2 SYGVKD. V dropped 2 bases and J dropped 4 bases, with 14 bases sitting between them. CDR3 length equals 15 residues. The CDR3 region has the DNA TGTGCCATCAGTGAGAACCCTGCCAGCTCCTATGGCTACACCTTC. Protein sequence: CAISENPASSYGYTF.

This chain joins TRBV9 and TRBJ2-1; D gene ambiguous. The V gene lost 0 bases and the J gene lost 6 bases, with 10 bases spanning the gap. The CDR3 has 14 amino acids. The germline V gene encodes CDR1 SGDLS and CDR2 YYNGEE. For the CDR3, the DNA is TGTGCCAGCAGCGTAGCTTTAACGGCCAATGAGCAGTTCTTC. Translated: CASSVALTANEQFF.

The gene calls are TRBV9 and TRBJ1-5, with 8 bases lining up with TRBD1. The CDR3 runs to 13 residues. CDR1 SGDLS and CDR2 YYNGEE come from the germline V gene. Unmatched junction bases numbered 6, after V lost 10 bases and J lost 3 bases. CDR3 DNA sequence: TGTGCCGGAGGGACAGGCCCCAATCAGCCCCAGCATTTT. This translates into CAGGTGPNQPQHF. The whole variable domain, filled in from reference TRBV9 and TRBJ1-5, reads DSGVTQTPKHLITATGQRVTLRCSPRSGDLSVYWYQQSLDQGLQFLIQYYNGEERAKGNILERFSAQQFPDLHSELNLSSLELGDSALYFCAGGTGPNQPQHFGDGTRLSIL.

This clone is a singleton in its sample. The V gene is TRBV19, the J gene TRBJ2-3; 9 nucleotides agree with TRBD1. Germline V CDR1 and CDR2: LNHDA, SQIVND (reference sequence). This CDR3 has 16 amino acids. V shed 4 bases and J 4 bases; nucleotides not matched to a gene: 9. CDR3: CASSKIPGQGADTQYF. Here the CDR3 DNA reads TGTGCCAGTAGTAAAATACCGGGACAGGGAGCAGATACGCAGTATTTT.

The chain recombines TRBV25-1 with TRBJ2-3; D not resolved. CDR1 MGHDK and CDR2 SYGVNS come from the germline V gene. The CDR3 is made up of 15 amino acids. The V end was cut by 4 bases, the J end by 4 bases, with 15 bases between. CDR3 protein: CASSVDGLTADTQYF. The CDR3 nucleotides are TGTGCCAGCAGTGTTGACGGCTTAACTGCAGATACGCAGTATTTT.

The chain carries TRBV4-1 and TRBJ2-3, with 11 bases that match TRBD2. The germline CDR1 and CDR2 sequences are MGHRA and YSYEKL. The CDR3 loop spans 14 amino acids. Losses at the gene ends were 6 bases for V and 4 bases for J; bases not matched to a gene: 3. This CDR3 reads CASRVAGGADTQYF. The CDR3 nucleotides read TGCGCCAGCAGGGTAGCGGGGGGGGCAGATACGCAGTATTTT.

The chain recombines TRBV5-1 with TRBJ2-5; D might be TRBD1 (7 bases). Germline V gives CDR1 SGHRS, CDR2 YFSETQ. Deletions cut 1 base from V and 5 bases from J, with 15 bases between. The CDR3 has 15 amino acids. CDR3: CASSLRGDSLETQYF. CDR3 nucleotide sequence: TGCGCCAGCAGCTTGCGCGGGGACAGTCTGGAGACCCAGTACTTC.